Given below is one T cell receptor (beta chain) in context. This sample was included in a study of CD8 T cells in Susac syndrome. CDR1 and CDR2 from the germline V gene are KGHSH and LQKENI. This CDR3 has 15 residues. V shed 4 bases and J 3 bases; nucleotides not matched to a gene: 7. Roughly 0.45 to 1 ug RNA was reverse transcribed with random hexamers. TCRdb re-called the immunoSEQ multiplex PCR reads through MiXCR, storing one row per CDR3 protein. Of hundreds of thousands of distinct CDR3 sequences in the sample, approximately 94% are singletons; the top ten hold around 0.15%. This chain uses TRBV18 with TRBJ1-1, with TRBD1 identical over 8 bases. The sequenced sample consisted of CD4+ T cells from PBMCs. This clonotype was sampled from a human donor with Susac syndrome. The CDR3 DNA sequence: TGTGCCAGCTCACGAGCAGACAGGGGTGACACTGAAGCTTTCTTT. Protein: CASSRADRGDTEAFF.